The next 7 T cell receptor beta chains were all read from a single sample in a study of blood T cells in healthy people across ages. A J-beta primer mix and a sample-barcoded 5' primer were used in a second PCR of roughly 6 to 12 cycles. TCRdb independently ran MiXCR on the 5' RACE reads; one entry per CDR3 protein. The data contain some 1,800,000 distinct CDR3 sequences, about 39% of them singletons. The sample comprised blood. The receptors were gathered from a human donor in good health.

This clonotype was observed a few times. The chain carries TRBV7-9 and TRBJ1-5; D is unclear. This CDR3 region has 16 residues. Trimming removed 8 bases from V and 0 bases from J, with 17 bases in between. Germline CDR1 reads SEHNR; CDR2 reads FQNEAQ (reference sequence). CDR3 DNA: TGTGCCAGCGGATTAAATCGGGCAGATAGCAATCAGCCCCAGCATTTT. Protein product: CASGLNRADSNQPQHF.

A remark on this clonotype: A read error may explain this, as a much larger clone is one base away. The V call is TRBV29-1, the J call TRBJ2-4; D is unclear. CDR3 size: 15 residues. V shed 0 bases and J shed 13 bases, with 22 bases lying between them. CDR1 is SQVTM, CDR2 ANQGSEA, per germline. CDR3 protein: CSVEDHGRPGEAQYF. CDR3 DNA: TGCAGCGTTGAAGATCATGGACGACCCGGAGAGGCCCAGTACTTC.

This chain links TRBV27 with TRBJ2-5; D remains ambiguous. Germline values: CDR1 MNHEY, CDR2 SMNVEV (reference sequence). The CDR3 is 13 residues long. Between the trimmed V and J ends, which lost 10 bases and 0 bases, there was a span of 12 bases. CDR3 sequence reads: CAIAVDHQETQYF. The CDR3 DNA follows: TGTGCCATCGCAGTGGACCACCAAGAGACCCAGTACTTC.

V is TRBV5-6 and J is TRBJ2-7; 8 bases match TRBD1. Germline loops: CDR1 SGHDT, CDR2 YYEEEE. Unmatched junction bases numbered 4, after V lost 3 bases and J lost 11 bases. This CDR3 contains 11 residues. This CDR3 is CASSWTGIEYF. DNA of the CDR3: TGTGCCAGCAGCTGGACAGGGATCGAGTACTTC.

Only one count was recorded for this clonotype. V gene TRBV6-5 combines with J gene TRBJ1-4; tentatively, D is TRBD1 (5 bases). Germline values: CDR1 MNHEY, CDR2 SVGAGI. The CDR3 loop spans 18 amino acids. Trimming removed 2 bases at V and 6 bases at J, with 22 bases between. The CDR3 bases are TGTGCCAGCAGTTACCATGGGGCGCTCGGGGGTTCTTATGAAAAACTGTTTTTT. It translates to CASSYHGALGGSYEKLFF.

The J gene is TRBJ2-1, the V gene TRBV3-1; 9 nucleotides agree with TRBD2. The CDR3 contains 15 residues. Unmatched junction bases numbered 4, after V lost 3 bases and J lost 4 bases. Germline CDR1 and CDR2: LGHDT and YNNKEL (reference sequence). CDR3 DNA: TGTGCCAGCAGCCAGCTAGCGGGGCAATACAATGAGCAGTTCTTC. Amino acid sequence: CASSQLAGQYNEQFF.

This clonotype was found once. The chain links TRBV4-2 to TRBJ2-1; TRBD2 aligns across 12 bases. With V trimmed by 1 base and J by 5 bases, 6 bases remained unmatched. The CDR3 runs 17 residues. CDR1 and CDR2 (germline): LGHNA, YNFKEQ. The CDR3 here is CASSQAATSGGNNEQFF. The CDR3 DNA is TGTGCCAGCAGCCAAGCAGCTACTAGCGGGGGGAACAATGAGCAGTTCTTC.